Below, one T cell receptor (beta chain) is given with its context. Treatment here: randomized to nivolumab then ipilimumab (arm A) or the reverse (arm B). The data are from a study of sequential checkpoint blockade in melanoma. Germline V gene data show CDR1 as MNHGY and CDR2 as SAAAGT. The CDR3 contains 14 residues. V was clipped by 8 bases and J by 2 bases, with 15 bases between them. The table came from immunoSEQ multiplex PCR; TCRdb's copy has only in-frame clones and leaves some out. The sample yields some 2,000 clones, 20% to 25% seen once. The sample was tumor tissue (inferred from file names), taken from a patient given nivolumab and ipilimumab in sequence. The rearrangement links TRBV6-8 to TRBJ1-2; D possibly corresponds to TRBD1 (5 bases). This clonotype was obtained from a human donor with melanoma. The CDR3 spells CASLKGTHNYGYTF. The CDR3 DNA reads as TGTGCCAGCCTAAAGGGGACCCACAACTATGGCTACACCTTC.